Described below is a single T cell receptor (beta chain) sequence and its context. Its antigen is as yet unknown. The protocol was immunoSEQ multiplex PCR, while the TCRdb copy is restricted to in-frame clones and leaves out a portion. The sample carries 40,000 to 55,000 clones, more than 70% recorded once. As to time point: week 5, during vaccination. Doses consisted of 300 ug of mutant IDH1 20-mer peptide each, paired with topical imiquimod. Each donor presented with a new WHO grade 3 or 4 astrocytoma that tested IDH1-mutant and showed ATRX loss. This entry is derived from a study of a mutant IDH1 vaccine in newly diagnosed glioma. Study at large: At weeks 1, 3, 5, 7, 11, 15, 19 and 23, patients received a vaccination, eight in all.

The V gene lost 0 bases and the J gene lost 0 bases, with 7 bases spanning the gap. Germline CDR1 is SGHRS and CDR2 is YFSETQ. The length of the CDR3 is 15 residues. The V and J genes are TRBV5-1 and TRBJ1-3, with D perhaps matching TRBD1 (6 bases). The origin of this receptor is a man over 45 with glioma. The sample in question was PBMCs, obtained from a glioma patient whose treatment included an IDH1 peptide vaccine. DNA for the CDR3: TGCGCCAGCAGCTTGGTGACAGGCTCTGGAAACACCATATATTTT. Its protein is CASSLVTGSGNTIYF.